This is a list of T cell receptor beta chains from one sample in a study of CD8 T cells in Susac syndrome. TCRdb fed the immunoSEQ multiplex PCR reads into MiXCR, producing one record per CDR3 protein. The sample records about 210,000 distinct CDR3 sequences, roughly 92% being singletons. Sequenced: CD4+ T cells from PBMCs. Receptors originate from a human donor in good health. The conserved cysteine and the conserved F or W are not part of the CDR3 here. The order of the fields is D gene, V gene, J gene, CDR3 protein. D genes are given only for firm matches.

d_call: -; v_call: TRBV24-1; j_call: TRBJ1-3; cdr3_aa: ATSDTGPSSGNTIY
d_call: TRBD1; v_call: TRBV28; j_call: TRBJ2-7; cdr3_aa: ASMTGGAYEQY
d_call: -; v_call: TRBV20-1; j_call: TRBJ2-7; cdr3_aa: SASGLRSYEQY
d_call: -; v_call: TRBV3-1; j_call: TRBJ1-5; cdr3_aa: ASSQGSRPQH
d_call: -; v_call: TRBV15; j_call: TRBJ1-2; cdr3_aa: ATSSQGRGNYGYT
d_call: TRBD1; v_call: TRBV15; j_call: TRBJ1-5; cdr3_aa: ATSGEGTGVQPQH
d_call: TRBD2; v_call: TRBV12-3/TRBV12-4; j_call: TRBJ2-2; cdr3_aa: ASSPLAGGTTGELF
d_call: -; v_call: TRBV23-1; j_call: TRBJ1-4; cdr3_aa: ASSQTGRVKNCF
d_call: TRBD1; v_call: TRBV18; j_call: TRBJ1-5; cdr3_aa: ASSPLGWTGLGQPQH
d_call: -; v_call: TRBV12-3/TRBV12-4; j_call: TRBJ1-6; cdr3_aa: ASSLALNPPSTLH
d_call: -; v_call: TRBV19; j_call: TRBJ2-2; cdr3_aa: ASSIKGTGELF
d_call: -; v_call: TRBV7-2; j_call: TRBJ2-2; cdr3_aa: ASSSRRWGPHTGELF
d_call: TRBD1; v_call: TRBV7-9; j_call: TRBJ1-2; cdr3_aa: ASSLASGTGYGYT
d_call: TRBD1; v_call: TRBV25-1; j_call: TRBJ1-1; cdr3_aa: ASSPPGQGSMNTEAF
d_call: TRBD2; v_call: TRBV12-3/TRBV12-4; j_call: TRBJ2-3; cdr3_aa: AIPISGGYTDTQY
d_call: -; v_call: TRBV13; j_call: TRBJ2-3; cdr3_aa: ASSSDRHTTDTQY
d_call: -; v_call: TRBV29-1; j_call: TRBJ1-2; cdr3_aa: SVAGRIGYT
d_call: -; v_call: TRBV15; j_call: TRBJ2-3; cdr3_aa: ATSRDRTADTQY
d_call: TRBD2; v_call: TRBV19; j_call: TRBJ2-4; cdr3_aa: ASSIEVPGLAGGLGIQY
d_call: -; v_call: TRBV30; j_call: TRBJ1-4; cdr3_aa: ARNNGKKLF
d_call: -; v_call: TRBV5-1; j_call: TRBJ1-5; cdr3_aa: ASSLGVSGQPQH
d_call: -; v_call: TRBV6-6; j_call: TRBJ1-2; cdr3_aa: ASSYPGGASNYGYT
d_call: TRBD2; v_call: TRBV5-1; j_call: TRBJ2-3; cdr3_aa: ASSLLAGDTDTQY
d_call: -; v_call: TRBV29-1; j_call: TRBJ2-1; cdr3_aa: SVDRSSYNEQF
d_call: -; v_call: TRBV3-1; j_call: TRBJ2-2; cdr3_aa: ASSLAVNTGELF
d_call: -; v_call: TRBV4-2; j_call: TRBJ1-3; cdr3_aa: ASSQERGGSSGNTIY
d_call: TRBD2; v_call: TRBV29-1; j_call: TRBJ2-5; cdr3_aa: SVEEGGTSGGRETQY
d_call: -; v_call: TRBV12-3/TRBV12-4; j_call: TRBJ2-1; cdr3_aa: ASSSTTSGEQF
d_call: TRBD2; v_call: TRBV27; j_call: TRBJ2-3; cdr3_aa: ASSYMVLAGTDTQY
d_call: TRBD2; v_call: TRBV28; j_call: TRBJ2-5; cdr3_aa: ASSSPASGQETQY
d_call: -; v_call: TRBV7-2; j_call: TRBJ1-2; cdr3_aa: ASSVSNYGYT
d_call: -; v_call: TRBV7-2; j_call: TRBJ2-1; cdr3_aa: ASSLGTGVTNEQF
d_call: -; v_call: TRBV29-1; j_call: TRBJ1-1; cdr3_aa: SVGVGNTEAF
d_call: -; v_call: TRBV30; j_call: TRBJ1-2; cdr3_aa: AWSEEFSGLTHTNYGYT
d_call: -; v_call: TRBV29-1; j_call: TRBJ1-3; cdr3_aa: SVDRGE